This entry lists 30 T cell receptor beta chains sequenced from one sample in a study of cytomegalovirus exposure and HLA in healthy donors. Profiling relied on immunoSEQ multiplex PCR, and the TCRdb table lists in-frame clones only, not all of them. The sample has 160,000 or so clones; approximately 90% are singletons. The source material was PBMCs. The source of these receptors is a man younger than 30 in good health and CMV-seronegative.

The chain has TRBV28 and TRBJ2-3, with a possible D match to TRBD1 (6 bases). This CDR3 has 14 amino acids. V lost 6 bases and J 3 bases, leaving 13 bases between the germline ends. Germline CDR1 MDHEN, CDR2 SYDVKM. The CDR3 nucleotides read TGTGCCAGCAGATCGGACAGAACTACAGATACGCAGTATTTT. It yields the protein CASRSDRTTDTQYF. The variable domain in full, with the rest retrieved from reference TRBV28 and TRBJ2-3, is DVKVTQSSRYLVKRTGEKVFLECVQDMDHENMFWYRQDPGLGLRLIYFSYDVKMKEKGDIPEGYSVSREKKERFSLILESASTNQTSMYLCASRSDRTTDTQYFGPGTRLTVL.

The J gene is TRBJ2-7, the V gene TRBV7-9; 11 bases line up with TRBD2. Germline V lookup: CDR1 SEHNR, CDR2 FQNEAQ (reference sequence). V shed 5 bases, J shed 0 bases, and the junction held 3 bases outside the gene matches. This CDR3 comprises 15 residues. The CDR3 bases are TGTGCCAGCAGCCACACTAGCGGGAGCTCCTACGAGCAGTACTTC. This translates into CASSHTSGSSYEQYF.

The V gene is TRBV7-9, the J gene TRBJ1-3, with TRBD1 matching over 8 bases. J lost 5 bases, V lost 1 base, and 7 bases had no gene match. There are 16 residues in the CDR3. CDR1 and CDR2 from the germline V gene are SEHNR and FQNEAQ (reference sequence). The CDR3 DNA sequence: TGTGCCAGCAGCTTAGATCGTACAGGGGGGAGAAACACCATATATTTT. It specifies CASSLDRTGGRNTIYF. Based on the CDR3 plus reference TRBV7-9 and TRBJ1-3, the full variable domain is DTGVSQNPRHKITKRGQNVTFRCDPISEHNRLYWYRQTLGQGPEFLTYFQNEAQLEKSRLLSDRFSAERPKGSFSTLEIQRTEQGDSAMYLCASSLDRTGGRNTIYFGEGSWLTVV.

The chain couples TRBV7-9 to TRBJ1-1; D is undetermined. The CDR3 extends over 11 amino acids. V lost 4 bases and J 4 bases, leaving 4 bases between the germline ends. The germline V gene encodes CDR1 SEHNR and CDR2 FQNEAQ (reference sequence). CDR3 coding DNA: TGTGCCAGCAGCTCCGGCACTGAAGCTTTCTTT. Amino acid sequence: CASSSGTEAFF. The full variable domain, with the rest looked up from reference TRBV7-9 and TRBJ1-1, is DTGVSQNPRHKITKRGQNVTFRCDPISEHNRLYWYRQTLGQGPEFLTYFQNEAQLEKSRLLSDRFSAERPKGSFSTLEIQRTEQGDSAMYLCASSSGTEAFFGQGTRLTVV.

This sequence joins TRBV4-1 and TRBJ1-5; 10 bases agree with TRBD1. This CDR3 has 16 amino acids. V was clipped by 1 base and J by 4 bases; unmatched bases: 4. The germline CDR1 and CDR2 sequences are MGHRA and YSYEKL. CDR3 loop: CASSQGPGQGNQPQHF. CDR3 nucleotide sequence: TGCGCCAGCAGCCAAGGGCCGGGACAGGGGAATCAGCCCCAGCATTTT.

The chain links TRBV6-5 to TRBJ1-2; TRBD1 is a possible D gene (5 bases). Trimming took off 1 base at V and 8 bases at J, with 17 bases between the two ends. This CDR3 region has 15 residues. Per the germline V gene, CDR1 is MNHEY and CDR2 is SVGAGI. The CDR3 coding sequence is TGTGCCAGCAGTTACTGGGAGGGGACTTCAATAGGCTACACCTTC. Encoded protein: CASSYWEGTSIGYTF.

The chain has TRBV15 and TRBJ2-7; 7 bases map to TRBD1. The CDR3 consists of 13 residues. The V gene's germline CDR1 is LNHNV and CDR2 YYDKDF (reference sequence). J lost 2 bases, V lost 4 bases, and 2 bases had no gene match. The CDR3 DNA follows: TGTGCCACCAGCACGGGACAGCCCTACGAGCAGTACTTC. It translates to CATSTGQPYEQYF.

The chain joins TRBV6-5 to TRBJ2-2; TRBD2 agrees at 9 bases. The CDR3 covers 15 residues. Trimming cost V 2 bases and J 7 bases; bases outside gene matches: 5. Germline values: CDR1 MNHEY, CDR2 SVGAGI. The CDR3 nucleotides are TGTGCCAGCAGTTACGGCGGGGGGGCTGGCGGGGAGCTGTTTTTT. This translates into CASSYGGGAGGELFF.

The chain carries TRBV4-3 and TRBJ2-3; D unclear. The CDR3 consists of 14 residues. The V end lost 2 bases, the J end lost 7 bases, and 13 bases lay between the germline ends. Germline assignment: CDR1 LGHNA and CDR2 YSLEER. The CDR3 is CASSQPSAPHTQYF. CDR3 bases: TGCGCCAGCAGCCAACCCAGTGCCCCGCATACGCAGTATTTT.

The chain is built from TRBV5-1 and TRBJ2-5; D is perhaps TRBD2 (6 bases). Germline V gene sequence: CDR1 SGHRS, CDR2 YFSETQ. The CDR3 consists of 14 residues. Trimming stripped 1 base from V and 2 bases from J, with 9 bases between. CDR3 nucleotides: TGCGCCAGCAGCTTGACGGGGGTACAAGAGACCCAGTACTTC. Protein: CASSLTGVQETQYF.

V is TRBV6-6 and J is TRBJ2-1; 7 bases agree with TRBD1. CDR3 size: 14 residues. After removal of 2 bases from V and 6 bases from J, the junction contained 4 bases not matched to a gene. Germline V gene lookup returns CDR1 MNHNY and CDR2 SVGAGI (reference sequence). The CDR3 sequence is CASSYLQGPNEQFF. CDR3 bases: TGTGCCAGCAGTTACCTACAGGGGCCCAATGAGCAGTTCTTC.

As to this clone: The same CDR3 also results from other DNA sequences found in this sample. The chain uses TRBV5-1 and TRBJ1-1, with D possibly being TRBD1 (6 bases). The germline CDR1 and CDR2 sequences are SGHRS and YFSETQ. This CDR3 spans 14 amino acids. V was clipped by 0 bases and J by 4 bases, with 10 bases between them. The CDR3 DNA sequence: TGCGCCAGCAGCTTGGTCAGGGGAGCCACTGAAGCTTTCTTT. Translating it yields CASSLVRGATEAFF. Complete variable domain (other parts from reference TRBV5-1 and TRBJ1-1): KAGVTQTPRYLIKTRGQQVTLSCSPISGHRSVSWYQQTPGQGLQFLFEYFSETQRNKGNFPGRFSGRQFSNSRSEMNVSTLELGDSALYLCASSLVRGATEAFFGQGTRLTVV.

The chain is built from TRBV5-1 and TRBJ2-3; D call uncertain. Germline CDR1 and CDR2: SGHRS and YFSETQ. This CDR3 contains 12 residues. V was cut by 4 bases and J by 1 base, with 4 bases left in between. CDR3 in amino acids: CASSRGTDTQYF. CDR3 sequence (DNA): TGCGCCAGCAGCCGTGGCACAGATACGCAGTATTTT.

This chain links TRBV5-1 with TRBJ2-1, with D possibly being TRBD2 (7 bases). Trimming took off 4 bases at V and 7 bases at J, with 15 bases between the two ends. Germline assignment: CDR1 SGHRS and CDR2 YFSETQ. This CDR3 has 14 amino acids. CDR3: CASSGGASENEQFF. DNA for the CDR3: TGCGCCAGCAGCGGGGGGGCCTCGGAGAATGAGCAGTTCTTC. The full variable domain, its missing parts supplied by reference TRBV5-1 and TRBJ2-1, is KAGVTQTPRYLIKTRGQQVTLSCSPISGHRSVSWYQQTPGQGLQFLFEYFSETQRNKGNFPGRFSGRQFSNSRSEMNVSTLELGDSALYLCASSGGASENEQFFGPGTRLTVL.

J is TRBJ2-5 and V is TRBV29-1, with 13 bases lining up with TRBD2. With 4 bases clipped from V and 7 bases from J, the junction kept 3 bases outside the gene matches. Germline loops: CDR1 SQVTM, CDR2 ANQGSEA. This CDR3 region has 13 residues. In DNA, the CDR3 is TGCAGCGTTGGGACTAGCGGGGGTGGGACCCAGTACTTC. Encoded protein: CSVGTSGGGTQYF. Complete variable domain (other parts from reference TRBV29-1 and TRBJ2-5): SAVISQKPSRDICQRGTSLTIQCQVDSQVTMMFWYRQQPGQSLTLIATANQGSEATYESGFVIDKFPISRPNLTFSTLTVSNMSPEDSSIYLCSVGTSGGGTQYFGPGTRLLVL.

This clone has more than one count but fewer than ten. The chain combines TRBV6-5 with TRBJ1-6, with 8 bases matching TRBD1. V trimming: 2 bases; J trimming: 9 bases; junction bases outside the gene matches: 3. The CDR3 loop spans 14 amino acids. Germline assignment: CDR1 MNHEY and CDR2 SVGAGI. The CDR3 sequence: CASSYDRGGSPLHF. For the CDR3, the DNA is TGTGCCAGCAGTTACGACAGGGGAGGTTCACCCCTCCACTTT.

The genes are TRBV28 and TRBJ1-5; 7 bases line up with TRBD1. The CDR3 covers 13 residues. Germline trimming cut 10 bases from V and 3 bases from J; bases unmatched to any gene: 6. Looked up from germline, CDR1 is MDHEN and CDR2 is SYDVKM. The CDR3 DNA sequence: TGTGCCACCAGACAGGGTATCAATCAGCCCCAGCATTTT. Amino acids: CATRQGINQPQHF.

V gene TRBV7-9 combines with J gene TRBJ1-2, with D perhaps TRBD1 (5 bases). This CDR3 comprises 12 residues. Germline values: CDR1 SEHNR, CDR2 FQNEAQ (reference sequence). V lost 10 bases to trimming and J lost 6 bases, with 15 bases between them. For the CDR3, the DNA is TGTGCCACCTTTCCCGACAGAGATGGCTACACCTTC. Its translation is CATFPDRDGYTF.

The CDR3 loop reads CASSLDSSNTIYF. DNA for the CDR3: TGTGCCAGCAGCCTGGACAGTTCAAACACCATATATTTT. This sequence joins TRBV5-6 and TRBJ1-3, with TRBD1 as a possible D gene (6 bases). The CDR3 spans 13 residues. The V and J ends lost 4 bases and 6 bases respectively, with 11 bases between them. The germline gives CDR1 SGHDT, CDR2 YYEEEE.

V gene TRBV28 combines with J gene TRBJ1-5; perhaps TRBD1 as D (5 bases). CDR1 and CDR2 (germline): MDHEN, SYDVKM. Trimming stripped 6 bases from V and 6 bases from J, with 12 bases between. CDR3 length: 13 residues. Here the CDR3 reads CASRGTRGQPQHF. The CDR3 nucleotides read TGTGCCAGCAGGGGGACTAGGGGTCAGCCCCAGCATTTT.

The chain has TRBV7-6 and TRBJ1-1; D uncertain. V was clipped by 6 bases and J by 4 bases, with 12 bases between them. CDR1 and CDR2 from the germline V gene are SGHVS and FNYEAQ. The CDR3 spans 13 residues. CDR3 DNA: TGTGCCAGCAGTCGCCCCGGAGGCACTGAAGCTTTCTTT. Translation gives CASSRPGGTEAFF.

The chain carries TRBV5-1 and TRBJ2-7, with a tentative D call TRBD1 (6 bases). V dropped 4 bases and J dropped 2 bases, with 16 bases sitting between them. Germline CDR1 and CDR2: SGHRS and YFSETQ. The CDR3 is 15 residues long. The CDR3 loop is CASSQGSGVTYEQYV. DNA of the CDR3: TGCGCCAGCAGCCAGGGGTCCGGAGTAACCTACGAGCAGTACGTC.

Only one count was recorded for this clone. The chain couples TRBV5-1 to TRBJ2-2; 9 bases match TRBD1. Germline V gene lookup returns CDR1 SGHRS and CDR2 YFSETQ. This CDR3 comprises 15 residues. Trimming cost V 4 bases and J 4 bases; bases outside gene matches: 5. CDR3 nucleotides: TGCGCCAGCAGCAAGGGACAGGGCAGCACCGGGGAGCTGTTTTTT. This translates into CASSKGQGSTGELFF. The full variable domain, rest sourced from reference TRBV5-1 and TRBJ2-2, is KAGVTQTPRYLIKTRGQQVTLSCSPISGHRSVSWYQQTPGQGLQFLFEYFSETQRNKGNFPGRFSGRQFSNSRSEMNVSTLELGDSALYLCASSKGQGSTGELFFGEGSRLTVL.

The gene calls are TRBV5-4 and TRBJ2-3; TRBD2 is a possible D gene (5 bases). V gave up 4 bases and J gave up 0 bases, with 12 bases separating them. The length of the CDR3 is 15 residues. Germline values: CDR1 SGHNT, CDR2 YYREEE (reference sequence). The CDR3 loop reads CASSRGLRSTDTQYF. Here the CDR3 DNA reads TGTGCCAGCAGCCGCGGACTTAGGAGCACAGATACGCAGTATTTT.

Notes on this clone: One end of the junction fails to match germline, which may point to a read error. The CDR3 protein is CASSLRVGTNEKLFF. CDR3 in DNA: TGTGCTAGCAGCTTGCGGGTCGGGACTAATGAAAAACTGTTTTTT. The J gene is TRBJ1-4, the V gene TRBV7-7; no firm D call. The CDR3 length is 15 residues. Germline assignment: CDR1 SSHAT and CDR2 FNYEAQ (reference sequence).

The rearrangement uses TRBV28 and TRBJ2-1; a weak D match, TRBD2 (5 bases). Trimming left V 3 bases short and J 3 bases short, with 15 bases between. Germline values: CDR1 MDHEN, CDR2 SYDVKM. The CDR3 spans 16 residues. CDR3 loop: CASSLFTSGIYNEQFF. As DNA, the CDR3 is TGTGCCAGCAGTTTGTTCACCAGCGGAATCTACAATGAGCAGTTCTTC.

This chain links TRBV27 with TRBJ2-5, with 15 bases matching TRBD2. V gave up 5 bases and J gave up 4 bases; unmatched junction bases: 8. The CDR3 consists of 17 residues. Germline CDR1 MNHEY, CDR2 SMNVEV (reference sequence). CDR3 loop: CASSPGTSGGFLETQYF. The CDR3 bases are TGTGCCAGCAGTCCGGGGACTAGCGGGGGGTTCCTAGAGACCCAGTACTTC.

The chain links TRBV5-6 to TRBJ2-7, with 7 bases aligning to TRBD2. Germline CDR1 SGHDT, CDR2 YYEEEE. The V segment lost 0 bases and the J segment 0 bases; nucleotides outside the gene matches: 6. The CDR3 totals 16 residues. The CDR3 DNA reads TGTGCCAGCAGCTTGGCGGGGTGGGAGGGCTCCTACGAGCAGTACTTC. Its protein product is CASSLAGWEGSYEQYF.

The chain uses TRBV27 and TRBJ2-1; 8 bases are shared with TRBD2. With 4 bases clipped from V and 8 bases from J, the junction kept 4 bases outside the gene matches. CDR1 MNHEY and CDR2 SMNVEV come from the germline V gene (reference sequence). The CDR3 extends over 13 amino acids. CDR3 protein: CASSYWREDEQFF. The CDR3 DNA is TGTGCCAGCAGTTACTGGCGGGAGGATGAGCAGTTCTTC.

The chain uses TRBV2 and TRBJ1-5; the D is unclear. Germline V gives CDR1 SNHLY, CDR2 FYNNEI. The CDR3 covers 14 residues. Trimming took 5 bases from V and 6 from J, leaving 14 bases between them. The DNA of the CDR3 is TGTGCCAGCAGTCGAGGGTTTGAGGGTCAGCCCCAGCATTTT. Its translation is CASSRGFEGQPQHF.